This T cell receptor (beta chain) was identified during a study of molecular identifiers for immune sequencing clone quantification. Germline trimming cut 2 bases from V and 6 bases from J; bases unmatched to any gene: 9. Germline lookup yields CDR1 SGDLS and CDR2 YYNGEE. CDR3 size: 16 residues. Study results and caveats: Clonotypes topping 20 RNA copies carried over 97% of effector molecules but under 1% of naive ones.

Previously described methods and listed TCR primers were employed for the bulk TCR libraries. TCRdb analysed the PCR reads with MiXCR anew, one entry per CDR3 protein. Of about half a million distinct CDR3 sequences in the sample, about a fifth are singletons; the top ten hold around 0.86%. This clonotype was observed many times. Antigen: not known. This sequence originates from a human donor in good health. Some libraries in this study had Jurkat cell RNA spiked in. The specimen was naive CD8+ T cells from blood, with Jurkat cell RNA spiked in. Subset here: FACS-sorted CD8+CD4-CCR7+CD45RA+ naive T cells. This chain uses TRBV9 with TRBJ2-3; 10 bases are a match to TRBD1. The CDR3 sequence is CASSVSPGQGMDTQYF. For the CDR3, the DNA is TGTGCCAGCAGCGTCTCACCGGGACAGGGGATGGATACGCAGTATTTT.